The clone carrying this T cell receptor (beta chain) was recorded only once. The assay was immunoSEQ multiplex PCR, and TCRdb's table has in-frame clones only and misses some. The table lists about 89,000 clones, 85% to 90% of them singletons. This CDR3 has 13 residues. The ends were cut back, 7 bases at V and 0 bases at J, with 12 bases in the middle. Germline V gives CDR1 SQVTM, CDR2 ANQGSEA. This entry is derived from a study of control samples from healthy donors and cancer patients. Source material: blood. The TCR originated in a woman aged 40 to 55 in good health. The V call is TRBV29-1, the J call TRBJ1-1, with a tentative D call TRBD1 (5 bases). CDR3 coding DNA: TGCAGCGCCCGGGACCGATTGAACACTGAAGCTTTCTTT. Its translation: CSARDRLNTEAFF. The full variable domain, rest sourced from reference TRBV29-1 and TRBJ1-1, is SAVISQKPSRDICQRGTSLTIQCQVDSQVTMMFWYRQQPGQSLTLIATANQGSEATYESGFVIDKFPISRPNLTFSTLTVSNMSPEDSSIYLCSARDRLNTEAFFGQGTRLTVV.